This T cell receptor (beta chain) is drawn from a study of T-cell reconstitution after alpha-beta-depleted transplantation in children. General study findings and limits: Reportedly, roughly two months post-transplant, alpha-beta T cells arose from several hundred expanded graft clones. For some patients, TCRbeta diversity was high at day 60 because of recipient T cells and thymic progenitors that survived. Fresh T-cell production supplied most of the T-cell counts and diversity seen one year after transplant.

Unique molecular identifiers were incorporated into the prepared TCRbeta library. TCRdb fed the PCR reads into MiXCR, producing one record per CDR3 protein. The table lists about 870,000 distinct CDR3 sequences, about 15% of them singletons. Concerning this clonotype itself: As yet, its antigen is unknown.

CDR1 and CDR2 (germline): SGHRS, YFSETQ. The CDR3 has 12 amino acids. The V end lost 2 bases, the J end lost 6 bases, and 8 bases lay between the germline ends. This TCR derives from a male patient younger than 18 who had a stem cell transplant for acute lymphoblastic leukemia, so the T cells may come from the graft donor. Sample: PBMCs, mostly from graft donor cells, taken 360 days after TCRalphabeta/CD19-depleted stem cell transplant. The chain combines TRBV5-1 with TRBJ1-1, with D tentatively TRBD1 (6 bases). This chain's CDR3 is CASSFEGAEAFF. The DNA for the CDR3 is TGCGCCAGCAGCTTTGAGGGGGCTGAAGCTTTCTTT. Complete variable domain (other parts from reference TRBV5-1 and TRBJ1-1): KAGVTQTPRYLIKTRGQQVTLSCSPISGHRSVSWYQQTPGQGLQFLFEYFSETQRNKGNFPGRFSGRQFSNSRSEMNVSTLELGDSALYLCASSFEGAEAFFGQGTRLTVV.